This TCR beta chain derives from a study of CD8+CD57+ T cells in acquired aplastic anemia (dated 2018 in TCRdb). Study-level background: Extracted DNA from sorted CD4+ and CD8+ cells averaged around 3.4 ug, ranging from roughly 0.17 to 30 ug. Healthy donor samples averaged approximately 9.8 million reads for CD4+ and 11.0 million for CD8+ cells.

In this study, sorted CD4+ and CD8+ T cells from the blood of healthy subjects and of severe aplastic anemia patients had their TCR repertoires deep-sequenced. Ficoll-Paque density gradient centrifugation was used to isolate peripheral blood mononuclear cells. Before DNA was extracted, CD4+ and CD8+ T cells were sorted using either FACS or magnetic beads. Profiling of TCR beta VDJ combinations and CDR3 sequences used genomic DNA as the template. An Illumina HiSeq 2000 was used for TCR repertoire sequencing. As for the authors' bioinformatics: TRBV/TRBJ rearrangement plots, CDR3 size and DJ length profiles, and Simpson's diversity index were used to assess repertoires. Whichever DNA sequence was most abundant in the deep sequencing data was defined as the immunodominant clone. CDR3 amino acid sequences were screened for sharing across subjects and compared with published repertoires and the VDJdb database. Through fastp at Q25 and MiXCR, TCRdb rebuilt clones from the public reads, retaining in-frame beta chains. Under each unique CDR3 protein, matching rows form one entry showing the most common genes and DNA. In this record, the V and J calls reflect TCRdb's handling and not the investigators' own analysis. Present in this sample are around 200,000 distinct CDR3 sequences, 61% of which were seen just once. The ten biggest clones cover approximately 30% of the sample.

Regarding this clonotype: This receptor's antigen is unknown. No clone much larger than this one lies a single base away; base qualities are absent.

What the authors observed across the whole study: Around 27 CD8+ CDR3 sequences were found in both patients and controls but appeared to be highly expressed in patients and within the immunodominant clones of the patients. Patients and healthy controls showed no significant difference in CD8+ Simpson's diversity (P=0.060).

Sequences LNHDA (CDR1) and SQIVND (CDR2) are obtained from the germline V gene (reference sequence). The junction shows trimming of 7 bases on V and 1 base on J, and the gene matches do not reach 21 bases of it. Taken from cysteine to phenylalanine, the CDR3 has 19 residues. Only the CDR3 part of the read is kept: 57 bases, read in frame from the first base. This sequence was found in a human donor in good health. The receptor chain draws on TRBV19 and TRBJ1-1; TRBD1 fits 7 bases in the junction. Sequencing was done on a sample of sorted CD4+, CD8+, or CD8+CD57+ T cells (not recorded which) from PBMCs. Here is the DNA: TGTGCCAGTAACTCCCGACAGGGAGGCTATGGCTACACGAACACTGAAGCTTTCTTT. Its protein product is CASNSRQGGYGYTNTEAFF.